This T cell receptor beta chain was retrieved from a study of T cells in Graves' hyperthyroidism and ophthalmopathy. Overall study: Peripheral blood samples were taken at initial diagnosis, prior to any treatment.

General study findings and limits: Ophthalmopathy and stable hyperthyroidism were told apart by a 13 V-J model.

The CDR3 runs to 15 residues. In germline, CDR1 is DFQATT, CDR2 SNEGSKA (reference sequence). V lost 4 bases, J lost 1 base, and 5 bases stayed unmatched. This clonotype has ten or more counts. Its antigen is as yet unknown. Amplification targeted TCR beta CDR3 regions from RNA transcripts. TCR CDR3 regions were first amplified by RT-PCR with HTBI primers. MiXCR, run by TCRdb on the multiplex PCR reads, gives a single entry per CDR3 protein. The sample has some 350,000 distinct CDR3 sequences, roughly 14% seen once. The sample of blood was obtained at first hyperthyroidism diagnosis (before any ophthalmopathy symptoms).

The sequenced sample consisted of blood. The chain joins TRBV20-1 to TRBJ2-3; 10 bases line up with TRBD2. The sequence was collected from a woman between 18 and 29 years old with Graves' hyperthyroidism that later progressed to Graves' ophthalmopathy. The chain's CDR3 is CSAILAGDGTDTQYF. The CDR3 DNA reads as TGCAGTGCTATTCTAGCGGGAGACGGCACAGATACGCAGTATTTT.